The sequence of this TCR beta chain was determined in a study of cytomegalovirus exposure and HLA in healthy donors. This clone was observed a few times. What it binds is unknown. PCR employed 60 Vbeta and 13 Jbeta primers. Clones were read by immunoSEQ multiplex PCR, and TCRdb kept only the in-frame ones, dropping some. This table holds about 80,000 clones, approximately 79% found once. Trimming stripped 8 bases from V and 0 bases from J, with 7 bases between. The CDR3 has 12 residues. Germline V lookup: CDR1 MNHNS, CDR2 SASEGT. At sampling all donors were nominally healthy, likely with unrecorded immune exposures. Study results and caveats: Most TCRs appeared rarely, but some public TCRs recurred in many donors. Testing in vitro showed a few CMV-associated chains specific for CMV antigens. Segments of the TCR beta V type were, in most cases, productive about 87% or about 30% of the time in an earlier analysis.

The receptor was isolated from a human donor in good health. The V and J genes are TRBV6-1 and TRBJ2-5; a possible D gene is TRBD1 (5 bases). The sequencing sample was made of PBMCs. The DNA for the CDR3 is TGTGCCAGCCCGACAGACCAAGAGACCCAGTACTTC. It is translated as CASPTDQETQYF.